Presented here are 32 T cell receptor beta chains from one specimen sequenced in a study of T-cell reconstitution after alpha-beta-depleted transplantation in children. A TCRbeta library incorporating unique molecular identifiers was prepared. From the PCR reads, TCRdb called clonotypes with MiXCR, one entry per CDR3 protein. In the table there are 150,000 to 200,000 distinct CDR3 sequences, approximately 6.8% of which are singletons. The specimen comprised PBMCs from the stem cell graft donor, sampled from the stem cell graft. The receptor source for this set is a human donor who donated a stem cell graft to a child with Wiskott-Aldrich syndrome.

Notes on this clonotype: A much bigger clone sits one base away, suggesting this may be a read error. The chain is built from TRBV19 and TRBJ2-7; perhaps TRBD1 as D (5 bases). Germline CDR1 reads LNHDA; CDR2 reads SQIVND (reference sequence). The CDR3 is made up of 15 amino acids. The V end lost 4 bases, the J end lost 2 bases, and 15 bases lay between the germline ends. This CDR3 reads CASSTLTVRPYEQYF. CDR3 nucleotides: TGTGCCAGTAGTACCTTGACAGTGAGGCCCTACGAGCAGTACTTC.

This clonotype was seen ten or more times. J is TRBJ2-5 and V is TRBV7-6, with TRBD2 matching 10 bases. Germline CDR1 and CDR2: SGHVS and FNYEAQ. The V segment lost 5 bases and the J segment 9 bases; nucleotides outside the gene matches: 15. This CDR3 has 16 amino acids. The CDR3 is CASSAKTSGWRYPQYF. DNA of the CDR3: TGTGCCAGCAGCGCCAAGACTAGCGGGTGGAGGTATCCCCAGTACTTC.

A note on this clonotype: Just one base apart from a much larger clone, this may be a read error. The chain combines TRBV12-3 or TRBV12-4 with TRBJ2-3; TRBD1 matches at 7 bases. This CDR3 is 17 amino acids long. In DNA, the CDR3 is TGTGCCAGCAGTTCTTACCGACAGGGTCCTAGCATAGATACGCAGTATTTT. It specifies CASSSYRQGPSIDTQYF.

The sample holds many counts of this clonotype. The CDR3 loop is CSARDANGPQETQYF. The CDR3 coding sequence is TGCAGTGCTAGGGACGCCAACGGCCCACAAGAGACCCAGTACTTC. The chain has TRBV20-1 and TRBJ2-5; D gene uncertain. Germline CDR1 DFQATT, CDR2 SNEGSKA (reference sequence). The V gene lost 3 bases and the J gene lost 2 bases, with 16 bases spanning the gap. The CDR3 sequence is 15 residues long.

This clonotype was seen repeatedly, ten times or more. The CDR3 reads CASNPTAGQPQHF. The CDR3 bases are TGTGCCAGCAACCCCACTGCGGGTCAGCCCCAGCATTTT. The chain uses TRBV27 and TRBJ1-5; D is unclear. With 7 bases removed from V and 6 bases from J, the gap between germline ends came to 13 bases. The CDR3 has 13 residues. CDR1 and CDR2 (germline): MNHEY, SMNVEV (reference sequence).

This clonotype was seen many times. This chain connects TRBV28 to TRBJ2-1; D may be TRBD1 or TRBD2 (5 bases each). This CDR3 comprises 14 residues. Trimming left V 1 base short and J 8 bases short, with 12 bases between. The germline gives CDR1 MDHEN, CDR2 SYDVKM. DNA for the CDR3: TGTGCCAGCAGTTTATCGGCCTTGGGGGATGAGCAGTTCTTC. This codes for CASSLSALGDEQFF.

This clonotype was found many times. J is TRBJ2-4 and V is TRBV9; weak D call: TRBD2 (7 bases). Trimming removed 3 bases at V and 9 bases at J, with 22 bases between. CDR3 length equals 16 residues. Germline V gene lookup returns CDR1 SGDLS and CDR2 YYNGEE. CDR3 residues: CASSAPGYGGPTIQYF. CDR3 DNA sequence: TGTGCCAGCAGCGCCCCCGGGTACGGGGGGCCTACCATTCAGTACTTC.

This clonotype appeared a single time. A much larger clone sits a single nucleotide away, making a read error possible. The chain recombines TRBV20-1 with TRBJ1-2; a weak D match, TRBD1 (6 bases). V was shortened by 5 bases and J by 3 bases, with 16 bases between the two germline ends. CDR1 DFQATT and CDR2 SNEGSKA come from the germline V gene (reference sequence). This CDR3 region has 14 residues. The CDR3 sequence is CSAGDPRGDYGYTF. The CDR3, as DNA: TGCAGTGCTGGTGATCCGAGGGGGGACTATGGCTACACCTTC.

This clonotype was seen repeatedly, ten times or more. This sequence joins TRBV5-1 and TRBJ2-1; D is undetermined. This CDR3 comprises 16 residues. Trimming removed 2 bases at V and 5 bases at J, with 17 bases between. CDR1 and CDR2 from the germline V gene are SGHRS and YFSETQ. The CDR3 loop reads CASSFNGRATDNEQFF. The CDR3 bases are TGCGCCAGCAGCTTCAATGGCCGGGCAACTGACAATGAGCAGTTCTTC.

Ten or more counts support this clonotype. The chain uses TRBV11-1 and TRBJ2-6; D is unclear. The V end was cut by 5 bases, the J end by 0 bases, with 20 bases between. This CDR3 has 19 residues. Germline values: CDR1 SGHAT, CDR2 FQDESV (reference sequence). The CDR3 region has the DNA TGTGCCAGCAGCACAAAGCAACCTCTCCCGGGCTCTGGGGCCAACGTCCTGACTTTC. It yields the protein CASSTKQPLPGSGANVLTF. Full variable domain (remainder filled in from reference TRBV11-1 and TRBJ2-6): EAEVAQSPRYKITEKSQAVAFWCDPISGHATLYWYRQILGQGPELLVQFQDESVVDDSQLPKDRFSAERLKGVDSTLKIQPAELGDSAMYLCASSTKQPLPGSGANVLTFGAGSRLTVL.

This clonotype came up many times. The chain carries TRBV29-1 and TRBJ2-7; D possibly matches TRBD1 or TRBD2 (5 bases each). The CDR3 is made up of 12 amino acids. V was cut by 0 bases and J by 4 bases, with 7 bases left in between. The germline gives CDR1 SQVTM, CDR2 ANQGSEA. The CDR3 protein is CSVEEEGYEQYF. The CDR3 coding sequence is TGCAGCGTTGAAGAAGAGGGGTACGAGCAGTACTTC.

In its sample, this clonotype was seen many times. The chain has TRBV27 and TRBJ2-7; 8 nucleotides align to TRBD1. CDR3 length equals 17 residues. J gave up 3 bases and V 5 bases, and 15 bases lay outside the gene matches. CDR1 MNHEY and CDR2 SMNVEV come from the germline V gene (reference sequence). CDR3 loop: CASSPLHHRDRNYEQYF. CDR3 nucleotides: TGTGCCAGCAGTCCACTACACCACCGGGACAGGAACTACGAGCAGTACTTC.

This clonotype appeared many times. This chain's CDR3 is CASSLDSSNSPLHF. CDR3 coding DNA: TGCGCCAGCAGCTTGGACAGCAGCAATTCACCCCTCCACTTT. V and J are TRBV5-1 and TRBJ1-6, with D unclear. With 0 bases removed from V and 7 bases from J, the gap between germline ends came to 8 bases. The CDR3 has 14 residues. Germline values: CDR1 SGHRS, CDR2 YFSETQ.

This clonotype has ten or more counts. The chain uses TRBV10-3 and TRBJ2-1, with 12 bases lining up with TRBD1. CDR1 is ENHRY and CDR2 is SYGVKD in the germline V gene. The CDR3 is 18 residues long. V trimming: 2 bases; J trimming: 0 bases; junction bases outside the gene matches: 5. The CDR3 sequence: CAISEGTGGPSSYNEQFF. The CDR3 DNA sequence: TGTGCCATCAGTGAGGGGACAGGGGGCCCGAGCTCCTACAATGAGCAGTTCTTC.

In its sample, this clonotype was seen many times. The chain combines TRBV20-1 with TRBJ2-7; perhaps TRBD1 as D (6 bases). Germline CDR1 DFQATT, CDR2 SNEGSKA (reference sequence). There are 13 residues in the CDR3. The V and J ends lost 3 bases and 5 bases respectively, with 14 bases between them. The chain's CDR3 is CSASRDKTHEQYF. The CDR3 DNA reads as TGCAGTGCTAGCCGGGACAAGACCCACGAGCAGTACTTC.

The sample holds a few counts of this clonotype. The chain uses TRBV19 and TRBJ2-1; 11 bases line up with TRBD2. V shed 5 bases and J 8 bases; nucleotides not matched to a gene: 11. Looked up from germline, CDR1 is LNHDA and CDR2 is SQIVND (reference sequence). CDR3 length: 16 amino acids. This CDR3 reads CASSFRTSGQGDEQFF. In DNA, the CDR3 is TGTGCCAGTAGTTTTCGGACTAGCGGGCAGGGCGATGAGCAGTTCTTC.

This clonotype was detected many times. The V call is TRBV12-3 or TRBV12-4, the J call TRBJ1-1; no clear D gene. Deletions cut 5 bases from V and 5 bases from J, with 21 bases between. The length of the CDR3 is 16 residues. In DNA, the CDR3 is TGTGCCAGCAGTCCCCATGTTAGCGCAATTGGGACTGAAGCTTTCTTT. This gives the protein CASSPHVSAIGTEAFF.

CDR3 sequence reads: CASSYPQGQGSSGANVLTF. CDR3 DNA sequence: TGTGCCAGCAGCTACCCCCAGGGACAGGGATCCTCTGGGGCCAACGTCCTGACTTTC. The chain has TRBV7-6 and TRBJ2-6; 9 bases line up with TRBD1. This CDR3 is built from 19 residues. Per germline, CDR1 SGHVS and CDR2 FNYEAQ. J lost 0 bases, V lost 4 bases, and 10 bases had no gene match.

This sequence joins TRBV11-1 and TRBJ2-6; TRBD2 matches 8 bases. This CDR3 has 18 amino acids. The ends lost 5 bases at V and 0 bases at J; junction bases unmatched: 9. Germline loops: CDR1 SGHAT, CDR2 FQDESV (reference sequence). CDR3 bases: TGTGCCAGCAGCGTTGTGGTAGCGGGAACCTCTGGGGCCAACGTCCTGACTTTC. It is translated as CASSVVVAGTSGANVLTF.

At least ten counts were recorded for this clonotype. The chain joins TRBV20-1 to TRBJ2-5, with a possible D match to TRBD2 (6 bases). Germline CDR1 DFQATT, CDR2 SNEGSKA (reference sequence). Trimming took off 0 bases at V and 5 bases at J, with 19 bases between the two ends. The length of the CDR3 is 16 residues. This CDR3 reads CSARDPKGLPRETQYF. The CDR3 nucleotides read TGCAGTGCTAGAGATCCAAAGGGACTCCCCCGGGAGACCCAGTACTTC.

V is TRBV2 and J is TRBJ1-1; D unresolved. The V and J ends lost 3 bases and 7 bases respectively, with 3 bases between them. Per the germline V gene, CDR1 is SNHLY and CDR2 is FYNNEI. This CDR3 has 10 amino acids. CDR3 DNA: TGTGCCAGCAGTGAGGTTGAAGCTTTCTTT. Its translation: CASSEVEAFF.

In its sample, this clonotype was seen many times. This chain connects TRBV12-3 or TRBV12-4 to TRBJ1-2, with D uncertain. The V gene lost 5 bases and the J gene lost 4 bases, with 5 bases spanning the gap. This CDR3 has 11 amino acids. CDR3 loop: CASSRSYGYTF. Written as DNA, the CDR3 is TGTGCCAGCAGTCGGAGCTATGGCTACACCTTC.

This clonotype was recorded many times. The chain carries TRBV5-1 and TRBJ2-1, with TRBD2 matching 13 bases. V gave up 3 bases and J gave up 0 bases; unmatched junction bases: 0. The CDR3 spans 16 residues. CDR1 is SGHRS and CDR2 is YFSETQ in the germline V gene. CDR3 DNA: TGCGCCAGCAGCTGGACTAGCGGGAGCTCCTACAATGAGCAGTTCTTC. Translated: CASSWTSGSSYNEQFF.

This clonotype was found many times. V and J are TRBV7-6 and TRBJ1-2, with D perhaps matching TRBD1 (5 bases). Germline CDR1 SGHVS, CDR2 FNYEAQ. The CDR3 runs 15 residues. Deletions cut 2 bases from V and 0 bases from J, with 10 bases between. The CDR3 DNA reads as TGTGCCAGCAGCTTAACTCGGGGGACTAACTATGGCTACACCTTC. The encoded protein is CASSLTRGTNYGYTF.

The table lists this clonotype with many counts. V gene TRBV29-1 combines with J gene TRBJ2-3, with 8 bases lining up with TRBD1. Germline-derived CDR1 and CDR2 are SQVTM and ANQGSEA. CDR3 size: 13 residues. The V gene end was trimmed by 7 bases and the J gene end by 6 bases; junction bases not matched to a gene: 9. This CDR3 reads CSATGQGYDTQYF. CDR3 DNA: TGCAGCGCCACCGGACAGGGATACGATACGCAGTATTTT.

Many counts were recorded for this clonotype. The chain recombines TRBV5-1 with TRBJ2-1; 7 bases line up with TRBD2. Germline trimming cut 10 bases from V and 2 bases from J; bases unmatched to any gene: 9. Germline V gene data show CDR1 as SGHRS and CDR2 as YFSETQ. The CDR3 is made up of 14 amino acids. CDR3 in DNA: TGCGCCTGCACCTTGGGGGGGACCTACAATGAGCAGTTCTTC. Translation gives CACTLGGTYNEQFF.

In its sample, this clonotype was seen many times. The J gene is TRBJ2-1, the V gene TRBV20-1, with 10 bases fitting TRBD2. From germline, CDR1 is DFQATT and CDR2 SNEGSKA (reference sequence). Losses at the gene ends were 0 bases for V and 9 bases for J; bases not matched to a gene: 11. CDR3 size: 16 residues. The CDR3 DNA reads TGCAGTGCTAGAGATGCAGCGGGGGGGCTAGATACTGAGCAGTTCTTC. The encoded protein is CSARDAAGGLDTEQFF.

This clonotype occurred many times. The rearrangement uses TRBV14 and TRBJ2-7; D possibly corresponds to TRBD1 (6 bases). Germline assignment: CDR1 SGHDN and CDR2 FVKESK. The CDR3 sequence is 13 residues long. The V end was cut by 6 bases, the J end by 4 bases, with 13 bases between. The CDR3 DNA reads as TGTGCCAGCAGTCAGGACAGCTGGTACGAGCAGTACTTC. Its translation is CASSQDSWYEQYF.

This clonotype was recorded at least ten times. This chain joins TRBV12-3 or TRBV12-4 and TRBJ1-1; the D gene is possibly TRBD1 (5 bases). The germline V and J ends were trimmed by 0 bases and 1 base, with 9 bases remaining between them. This CDR3 has 15 residues. For the CDR3, the DNA is TGTGCCAGCAGTTTAGCCGGGGACGGGAACACTGAAGCTTTCTTT. Amino acid sequence: CASSLAGDGNTEAFF.

This clonotype appeared many times. The CDR3 DNA sequence: TGCAGTGCAGGCCGCTCTGGAAACACCATATATTTT. Translated, it gives CSAGRSGNTIYF. The chain uses TRBV20-1 and TRBJ1-3; D not resolved. Germline-derived CDR1 and CDR2 are DFQATT and SNEGSKA (reference sequence). This CDR3 has 12 amino acids. V gave up 6 bases and J gave up 0 bases, with 6 bases separating them.

This clonotype was seen at least ten times. This chain connects TRBV29-1 to TRBJ2-5; the D gene is possibly TRBD1 (6 bases). Per germline, CDR1 SQVTM and CDR2 ANQGSEA. This CDR3 region has 14 residues. Trimming took 4 bases from V and 0 from J, leaving 12 bases between them. CDR3 nucleotides: TGCAGCGTTGGGGGGCGATGGCACCAAGAGACCCAGTACTTC. Translation gives CSVGGRWHQETQYF.

The rearrangement joins TRBV7-9 to TRBJ2-1; D is perhaps TRBD2 (6 bases). V was cut by 1 base and J by 5 bases, with 15 bases left in between. From germline, CDR1 is SEHNR and CDR2 FQNEAQ (reference sequence). The CDR3 extends over 16 amino acids. In DNA form, the CDR3 reads TGTGCCAGCAGCTTAGTGGTTGGTAGCGGCAACAATGAGCAGTTCTTC. Its protein product is CASSLVVGSGNNEQFF.